Detailed here is one T cell receptor (beta chain). As yet, its antigen is unknown. The sample originates from a study of cytomegalovirus exposure and HLA in healthy donors. Study observations and caveats: Through in vitro validation, a few CMV-associated chains were shown to be specific for CMV antigens.

Primers for the PCR totalled 60 Vbeta and 13 Jbeta. The data were produced by immunoSEQ multiplex PCR, yet TCRdb's version contains in-frame clones alone and is incomplete. The table includes 80,000 or so clones, approximately 67% detected once. This CDR3 comprises 14 residues. The germline CDR1 and CDR2 sequences are SGHRS and YFSETQ. Trimming removed 4 bases at V and 3 bases at J, with 14 bases between. V and J are TRBV5-1 and TRBJ2-7; a possible D gene is TRBD1 (6 bases). The sequencing sample was made of PBMCs. This TCR was sampled from a male donor in good health and CMV-seropositive. The CDR3 here is CASSPRDNLYEQYF. DNA of the CDR3: TGCGCCAGCAGCCCCCGGGACAATCTCTACGAGCAGTACTTC. The complete variable domain, with remaining parts taken from reference TRBV5-1 and TRBJ2-7, reads KAGVTQTPRYLIKTRGQQVTLSCSPISGHRSVSWYQQTPGQGLQFLFEYFSETQRNKGNFPGRFSGRQFSNSRSEMNVSTLELGDSALYLCASSPRDNLYEQYFGPGTRLTVT.